Listed below are T cell receptor beta chains from one sample, sequenced in a study of cytomegalovirus exposure and HLA in healthy donors. Here immunoSEQ multiplex PCR was the method, and the copy in TCRdb shows in-frame clones only, minus some. This sample carries roughly 150,000 clones, approximately 70% of them seen once, and the ten largest clones take 4.5% to 5.5%. Sequencing input: PBMCs. These receptors all stem from a woman between 18 and 29 years old in good health and CMV-seropositive. Each CDR3 is given with its conserved first and last residue. A D gene is named only where the DNA matches it firmly. Clone size is given for some rows only: seen once, a few or many times, or a class if the clone is expanded.

CDR3 length	J gene	D gene	V gene	clone size	CDR3 DNA	CDR3 protein
15	TRBJ1-5	NA	TRBV6-4	NA	TGTGCCAGCAGTGTCGGGGGGGGCGGCAATCAGCCCCAGCATTTT	CASSVGGGGNQPQHF
13	TRBJ2-1	NA	TRBV7-6	NA	TGTGCCAGCAGCTTATATGAAGGGGGTGAGCAGTTCTTC	CASSLYEGGEQFF
11	TRBJ2-1	TRBD2	TRBV11-2	NA	TGTGCCAGCAGCCGGAGGGACTACCAGTTCTTC	CASSRRDYQFF
16	TRBJ2-1	NA	TRBV19	NA	TGTGCCAGTAGTAAGCAGGTTCACCAATACGACAATGAGCAGTTCTTC	CASSKQVHQYDNEQFF
12	TRBJ1-1	NA	TRBV25-1	once	TGTGCCAGCAGCAATTTTCCCGGCGGAGCTTTCTTT	CASSNFPGGAFF
15	TRBJ2-7	TRBD2	TRBV2	NA	TGTGCCAGCATCACCGCGGGGGGGGAATTAGGCGAGCAGTACTTC	CASITAGGELGEQYF
17	TRBJ2-6	TRBD1	TRBV19	NA	TGTGCCAGTAGGACCGGGACAGGGTTTCCTGGGGCCAACGTCCTGACTTTC	CASRTGTGFPGANVLTF
13	TRBJ1-2	NA	TRBV2	once	TGTGCCAGCAGTGAGGGCCAGACCTATGGCTACACCTTC	CASSEGQTYGYTF
12	TRBJ2-7	NA	TRBV11-2	NA	TGTGCCAGCAGCTCAACAGGGAGCGAGCAGTACTTC	CASSSTGSEQYF
17	TRBJ1-1	NA	TRBV5-1	NA	TGCGCCAGCAGCTTGGCTTCGGGGGGCTACGGAATGGCTGAAGCTTTCTTT	CASSLASGGYGMAEAFF
14	TRBJ1-2	TRBD1	TRBV2	NA	TGTGCCAGCAGTCAGGACAGGGGATCCTATGGCTACACCTTC	CASSQDRGSYGYTF
14	TRBJ1-1	NA	TRBV4-3	NA	TGCGCCAGCAGCCAAGAATTGCCGGTTCCTGAAGCTTTCTTT	CASSQELPVPEAFF
14	TRBJ1-1	TRBD1	TRBV7-8	NA	TGTGCCAGTGAGCAGGGACAGGGGGCGTCTGAAGCTTTCTTT	CASEQGQGASEAFF
13	TRBJ2-5	NA	TRBV7-2	NA	TGTGCCAGCAGTCGAAGTAACCGGGAGACCCAGTACTTC	CASSRSNRETQYF
15	TRBJ2-2	TRBD2	TRBV11-2	NA	TGTGCCAGCAGCCTTAGCGGGGGGGCTTCGGGGGAGCTGTTTTTT	CASSLSGGASGELFF
14	TRBJ1-5	TRBD1	TRBV6-6	few	TGTGCCAGCAGTGACAGGGGCGGGAATCAGCCCCAGCATTTT	CASSDRGGNQPQHF
15	TRBJ1-5	TRBD1	TRBV6-1	NA	TGTGCCAGCAGTGACACAGGGGGTAGCAATCAGCCCCAGCATTTT	CASSDTGGSNQPQHF
16	TRBJ2-5	TRBD2	TRBV19	NA	TGTGCCAGTAGTACACGGACTAGCGGGGGTCAAGAGACCCAGTACTTC	CASSTRTSGGQETQYF
13	TRBJ2-5	NA	TRBV18	NA	TGTGCCACCACGGGACTTGTCCAAGAGACCCAGTACTTC	CATTGLVQETQYF
14	TRBJ1-2	NA	TRBV4-3	once	TGCGCCAGCAGCCCATCACAGGGTAGCTATGGCTACACCTTC	CASSPSQGSYGYTF
14	TRBJ2-3	NA	TRBV6-5	once	TGTGCCAGCAGTTACGCGCAGGACACAGATACGCAGTATTTT	CASSYAQDTDTQYF
13	TRBJ1-1	NA	TRBV5-6	NA	TGTGCCAGCAGCTTGGGGGGCCGGACTGAAGCTTTCTTT	CASSLGGRTEAFF
16	TRBJ1-1	NA	TRBV4-2	NA	TGTGCCAGCAGCCCTTCCGGGACAAACCAGGGCACTGAAGCTTTCTTT	CASSPSGTNQGTEAFF
14	TRBJ2-3	NA	TRBV6-6	NA	TGTGCCAGCATCGCCGCAGGACTCACAGATACGCAGTATTTT	CASIAAGLTDTQYF
13	TRBJ2-5	NA	TRBV19	NA	TGTGCCAGTAGCGCGGGGGCAGGGGAGACCCAGTACTTC	CASSAGAGETQYF
14	TRBJ1-6	NA	TRBV2	NA	TGTGCCAGCACCGAAGACAGCCCTAATTCACCCCTCCACTTT	CASTEDSPNSPLHF
14	TRBJ1-1	TRBD1	TRBV7-2	NA	TGTGCCAGCAGCTTGACCACAGGGGGAACTGAAGCTTTCTTT	CASSLTTGGTEAFF
15	TRBJ1-5	NA	TRBV5-1	few	TGCGCCAGCACCTTCCCCCGAACTAATAATCAGCCCCAGCATTTT	CASTFPRTNNQPQHF
14	TRBJ1-5	TRBD1	TRBV5-8	NA	TGTGCCAGCAGCTTACAGGGGTGGGATCAGCCCCAGCATTTT	CASSLQGWDQPQHF
13	TRBJ2-3	NA	TRBV11-2	NA	TGTGCCAGCAGCTTAGATAGAGCAGATACGCAGTATTTT	CASSLDRADTQYF
13	TRBJ2-5	NA	TRBV12-5	few	TGTGCTAGTGTTGGTCAGGGTCGCGAGACCCAGTACTTC	CASVGQGRETQYF
15	TRBJ2-1	TRBD2	TRBV7-2	NA	TGTGCCAGCAGCTTCGAGAGCGGGGGATACAATGAGCAGTTCTTC	CASSFESGGYNEQFF
16	TRBJ1-2	NA	TRBV7-2	NA	TGTGCCAGCAGCTTAGCCCCAGACAGAAAGGTCTATGGCTACACCTTC	CASSLAPDRKVYGYTF
16	TRBJ2-5	NA	TRBV5-1	NA	TGCGCCAGCAGCCCTTATTACGCGGACTCCTCTAAGACCCAGTACTTC	CASSPYYADSSKTQYF
13	TRBJ2-1	NA	TRBV7-2	NA	TGTGCCAGCAGCTTAAATTCTGCAGATGAGCAGTTCTTC	CASSLNSADEQFF
15	TRBJ1-5	TRBD1	TRBV19	few	TGTGCCAGTAGTACATGGACAGGACACAATCAGCCCCAGCATTTT	CASSTWTGHNQPQHF
14	TRBJ2-5	TRBD1	TRBV4-1	few	TGCGCCAGCAGCCACAAAGGGGGCCGAGAGACCCAGTACTTC	CASSHKGGRETQYF
17	TRBJ1-3	TRBD1	TRBV27	NA	TGTGCCAGCAGTCCCACCTTACAGGGGGCGAGTGGAAACACCATATATTTT	CASSPTLQGASGNTIYF
15	TRBJ2-1	NA	TRBV7-2	NA	TGTGCCAGCAGCTTAGGAGAACAGGGCAGCAATGAGCAGTTCTTC	CASSLGEQGSNEQFF
14	TRBJ2-7	NA	TRBV11-2	NA	TGTGCCAGCAGCCGAATTAGGCGGCCTTACGAGCAGTACTTC	CASSRIRRPYEQYF
13	TRBJ1-1	NA	TRBV28	few	TGTGCCAGCAGTCCGCTACCCCTAATTGAAGCTTTCTTT	CASSPLPLIEAFF
14	TRBJ2-7	TRBD2	TRBV5-5	few	TGTGCCAGCAGCTTGGGACTAGCGGACTACGAGCAGTACTTC	CASSLGLADYEQYF
16	TRBJ1-4	NA	TRBV10-3	NA	TGTGCCATCAGTGAAGTCGCCGGGGGGCAAAGTGAAAAACTGTTTTTT	CAISEVAGGQSEKLFF
12	TRBJ1-3	NA	TRBV5-6	NA	TGTGCCAGCAGCCTCAGACAGGCCACCATATATTTT	CASSLRQATIYF
15	TRBJ1-6	NA	TRBV7-9	NA	TGTGCCAGCAGCTTAGCGAGGGTGGAGAATTCACCCCTCCACTTT	CASSLARVENSPLHF